The 27 T cell receptor beta chains below all came from one sample that was sequenced in a study of monozygotic twins with inflammatory bowel disease. TCRdb reprocessed the 5' RACE reads and stores each CDR3 protein as one record, lacking DNA. The sample shows approximately 330,000 distinct CDR3 sequences, and around 2% sits with its ten largest clones. The sequenced sample was blood. These receptors were collected from a human donor with ulcerative colitis or Crohn's disease, or a healthy co-twin of an affected twin (not recorded which).

The chain has TRBV20-1 and TRBJ2-3; there is no DNA to check the TCRdb D call of TRBD2. The CDR3 is 16 residues long. Germline V CDR1 and CDR2: DFQATT, SNEGSKA (reference sequence). CDR3 protein: CSANLPGRGAGGTQYF.

The chain couples TRBV20-1 to TRBJ2-7. The CDR3 runs to 12 residues. CDR1 DFQATT and CDR2 SNEGSKA come from the germline V gene (reference sequence). Here the CDR3 reads CSARGRFYEQYF.

The J gene is TRBJ2-1, the V gene TRBV4-3. CDR3 size: 17 residues. The germline V gene has CDR1 LGHNA and CDR2 YSLEER. Here the CDR3 reads CASSQDLYLNSYNEQFF.

The chain joins TRBV7-8 to TRBJ2-7; TCRdb returns TRBD1, unconfirmable since there is no DNA. Germline values: CDR1 SGHVS, CDR2 FQNEAQ. This CDR3 contains 16 residues. Here the CDR3 reads CASSTYRSHGDYEQYF. Together with reference TRBV7-8 and TRBJ2-7, the CDR3 gives the full variable domain: GAGVSQSPRYKVAKRGQDVALRCDPISGHVSLFWYQQALGQGPEFLTYFQNEAQLDKSGLPSDRFFAERPEGSVSTLKIQRTQQEDSAVYLCASSTYRSHGDYEQYFGPGTRLTVT.

The rearrangement joins TRBV29-1 to TRBJ1-5. CDR3 size: 13 residues. Germline V lookup: CDR1 SQVTM, CDR2 ANQGSEA. The CDR3 is CSVCEYSNQPQHF.

The chain carries TRBV15 and TRBJ2-1; TCRdb indicates TRBD2, and absent DNA this call remains unverified. The CDR3 length is 15 residues. The germline CDR1 and CDR2 sequences are LNHNV and YYDKDF (reference sequence). The CDR3 loop is CATSSEMTSGNEQFF.

The gene calls are TRBV3-1 and TRBJ2-1. CDR1 is LGHDT and CDR2 is YNNKEL in the germline V gene (reference sequence). The CDR3 runs to 15 residues. CDR3 sequence: CASSQAATSYNEQFF.

The chain recombines TRBV29-1 with TRBJ2-1. There are 14 residues in the CDR3. The germline V gene encodes CDR1 SQVTM and CDR2 ANQGSEA. This chain's CDR3 is CSVGSGSSYNEQFF.

The genes are TRBV5-1 and TRBJ2-7. Germline V gene data show CDR1 as SGHRS and CDR2 as YFSETQ. The CDR3 is 16 amino acids. The CDR3 region is CASSLAWTGESYEQYF.

The J gene is TRBJ2-7, the V gene TRBV12-3 or TRBV12-4; TCRdb indicates TRBD1, and absent DNA this call remains unverified. The CDR3 totals 17 residues. Here the CDR3 reads CASSLPAGTGRRGEQYF.

The V and J genes are TRBV2 and TRBJ2-7. This CDR3 region has 11 residues. Germline V gene data show CDR1 as SNHLY and CDR2 as FYNNEI. The CDR3 protein is CASTPGPILDF.

The rearrangement uses TRBV29-1 and TRBJ2-7; TCRdb proposes TRBD1, but this gene call is untestable without DNA. Looked up from germline, CDR1 is SQVTM and CDR2 is ANQGSEA. CDR3 length: 14 amino acids. CDR3 loop: CSVEGQGTFGEQYF.

The CDR3 reads CASSAWRGYEQYF. The chain is built from TRBV6-1 and TRBJ2-7; the D call of TRBD2 rests on TCRdb alone, since no DNA is present to check it. The CDR3 runs 13 residues. CDR1 is MNHNS and CDR2 is SASEGT in the germline V gene.

CDR3 sequence reads: CASSYSPDSPLHF. The J gene is TRBJ1-6, the V gene TRBV6-6. CDR1 is MNHNY and CDR2 is SVGAGI in the germline V gene (reference sequence). The CDR3 runs 13 residues.

The chain combines TRBV7-2 with TRBJ2-3. The CDR3 spans 14 residues. In germline, CDR1 is SGHTA, CDR2 FQGNSA. CDR3 region: CASSLSGPTDTQYF.

The chain recombines TRBV7-3 with TRBJ2-1; TCRdb's assignment of TRBD1 cannot be checked, as there is no DNA. The V gene's germline CDR1 is SGHTA and CDR2 FQGTGA. This CDR3 is 19 amino acids long. The CDR3 is CASSSQGGRGGMFYNEQFF.

The rearrangement uses TRBV5-1 and TRBJ1-5; checking the TCRdb D call of TRBD1 is not possible without DNA. CDR1 is SGHRS and CDR2 is YFSETQ in the germline V gene. The CDR3 contains 13 residues. CDR3 sequence: CASSLEGGQPQHF.

This chain links TRBV28 with TRBJ2-6. The CDR3 totals 15 residues. CDR1 is MDHEN and CDR2 is SYDVKM in the germline V gene. The CDR3 reads CASSLLSSGANVLTF.

The chain recombines TRBV7-9 with TRBJ2-2. CDR3 length equals 14 residues. CDR1 is SEHNR and CDR2 is FQNEAQ in the germline V gene (reference sequence). CDR3 residues: CAGMMTANTGELFF.

The genes are TRBV11-2 and TRBJ2-7; no DNA is available, so the TRBD2 call from TCRdb remains unchecked. Germline loops: CDR1 SGHAT, CDR2 FQNNGV. The length of the CDR3 is 19 residues. CDR3: CASSLPPSPTSGAHYEQYF.

The chain uses TRBV20-1 and TRBJ2-7; TCRdb's D call of TRBD1 is untestable without DNA. Germline V CDR1 and CDR2: DFQATT, SNEGSKA (reference sequence). CDR3 length: 15 amino acids. The CDR3 sequence is CSARAGDLLIDEQYF.

The J gene is TRBJ2-3, the V gene TRBV29-1; TCRdb's D call, TRBD2, is unchecked because there is no DNA. The germline CDR1 and CDR2 sequences are SQVTM and ANQGSEA. This CDR3 has 12 amino acids. The CDR3 reads CSVASGMNTQYF.

The rearrangement links TRBV20-1 to TRBJ2-3. This CDR3 contains 15 residues. CDR1 is DFQATT, CDR2 SNEGSKA, per germline (reference sequence). CDR3 residues: CSARDRDLGTDTQYF.

The chain links TRBV4-1 to TRBJ2-4; as DNA is missing, the TRBD1 call by TCRdb cannot be tested. CDR1 MGHRA and CDR2 YSYEKL come from the germline V gene. There are 16 residues in the CDR3. The CDR3 loop is CASSQGQGLAKNIQYF.

This chain connects TRBV6-5 to TRBJ2-7; the TCRdb call, TRBD1, lacks DNA for checking. This CDR3 is 15 amino acids long. The V gene's germline CDR1 is MNHEY and CDR2 SVGAGI. CDR3 in amino acids: CASSYVGTGFYEQYF.

The chain links TRBV6-1 to TRBJ1-3; TCRdb's D call, TRBD1, is unchecked because there is no DNA. This CDR3 is 16 amino acids long. Germline V gene sequence: CDR1 MNHNS, CDR2 SASEGT. This CDR3 is CASSETGTASGNTIYF.

This rearrangement joins TRBV4-1 to TRBJ2-7; no DNA is available, so the TRBD1 call from TCRdb remains unchecked. Per the germline V gene, CDR1 is MGHRA and CDR2 is YSYEKL. This CDR3 is built from 13 residues. The CDR3 is CASSSRVSYEQYF.